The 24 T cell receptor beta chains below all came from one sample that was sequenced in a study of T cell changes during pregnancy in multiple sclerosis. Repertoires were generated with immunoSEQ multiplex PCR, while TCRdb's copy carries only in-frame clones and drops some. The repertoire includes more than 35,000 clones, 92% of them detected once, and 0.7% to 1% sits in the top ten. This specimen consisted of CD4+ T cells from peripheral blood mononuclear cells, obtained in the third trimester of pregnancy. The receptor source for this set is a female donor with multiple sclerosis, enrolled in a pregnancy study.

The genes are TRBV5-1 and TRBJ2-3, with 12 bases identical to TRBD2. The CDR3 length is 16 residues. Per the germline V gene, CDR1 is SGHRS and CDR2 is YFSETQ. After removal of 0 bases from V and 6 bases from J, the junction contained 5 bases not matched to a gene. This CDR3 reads CASSLGLAGEMDTQYF. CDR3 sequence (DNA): TGCGCCAGCAGCTTGGGACTAGCGGGAGAGATGGATACGCAGTATTTT.

The CDR3 nucleotides are TGTGCCAGTGAGAAAGCGGGAGGGCCGAATGAGCAGTTCTTC. It translates to CASEKAGGPNEQFF. This sequence joins TRBV7-2 and TRBJ2-1; 10 bases agree with TRBD2. Losses at the gene ends were 9 bases for V and 7 bases for J; bases not matched to a gene: 9. The CDR3 is 14 residues long. CDR1 and CDR2 from the germline V gene are SGHTA and FQGNSA.

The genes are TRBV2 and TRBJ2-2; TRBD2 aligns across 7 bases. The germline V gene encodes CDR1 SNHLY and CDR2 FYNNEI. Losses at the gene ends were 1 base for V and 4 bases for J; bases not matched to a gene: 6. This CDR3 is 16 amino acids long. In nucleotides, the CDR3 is TGTGCCAGCAGTGAAGGGAGCGGGACGGCCACCGGGGAGCTGTTTTTT. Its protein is CASSEGSGTATGELFF.

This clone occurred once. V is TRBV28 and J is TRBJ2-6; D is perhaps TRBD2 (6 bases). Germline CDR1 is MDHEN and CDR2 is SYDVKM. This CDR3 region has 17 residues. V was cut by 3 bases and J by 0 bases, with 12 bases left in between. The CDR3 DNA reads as TGTGCCAGCAGTTTTGGGGGGATCGGCTCTGGGGCCAACGTCCTGACTTTC. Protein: CASSFGGIGSGANVLTF.

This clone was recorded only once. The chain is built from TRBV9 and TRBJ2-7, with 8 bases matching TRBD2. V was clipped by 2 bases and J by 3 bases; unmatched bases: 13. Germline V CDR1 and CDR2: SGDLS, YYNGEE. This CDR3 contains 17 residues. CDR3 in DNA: TGTGCCAGCAGCGTGGGGAGCGGGAGTCTGGCGGGCTACGAGCAGTACTTC. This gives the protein CASSVGSGSLAGYEQYF.

The CDR3 sequence: CASRSLAGVIHEQFF. The CDR3 bases are TGTGCCAGCAGATCACTAGCGGGAGTGATCCATGAGCAGTTCTTC. The genes are TRBV6-6 and TRBJ2-1; 11 positions agree with TRBD2. This CDR3 has 15 amino acids. The germline gives CDR1 MNHNY, CDR2 SVGAGI (reference sequence). V shed 6 bases, J shed 8 bases, and the junction held 9 bases outside the gene matches.

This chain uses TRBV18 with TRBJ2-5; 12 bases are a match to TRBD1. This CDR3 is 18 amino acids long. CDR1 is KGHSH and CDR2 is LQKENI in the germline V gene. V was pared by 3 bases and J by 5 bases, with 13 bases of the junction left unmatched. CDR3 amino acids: CASSPNRRGTGGSETQYF. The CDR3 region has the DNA TGTGCCAGCTCACCCAACCGTCGGGGGACAGGGGGCTCGGAGACCCAGTACTTC.

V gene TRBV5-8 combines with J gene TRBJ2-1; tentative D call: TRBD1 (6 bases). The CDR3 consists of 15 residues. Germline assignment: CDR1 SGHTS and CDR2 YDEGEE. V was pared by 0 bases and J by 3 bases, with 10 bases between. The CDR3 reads CASSLAGALYNEQFF. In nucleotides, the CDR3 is TGTGCCAGCAGCTTGGCAGGGGCCCTCTACAATGAGCAGTTCTTC. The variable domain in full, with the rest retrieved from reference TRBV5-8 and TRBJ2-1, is EAGVTQSPTHLIKTRGQQATLRCSPISGHTSVYWYQQALGLGLQFLLWYDEGEERNRGNFPPRFSGRQFPNYSSELNVNALELEDSALYLCASSLAGALYNEQFFGPGTRLTVL.

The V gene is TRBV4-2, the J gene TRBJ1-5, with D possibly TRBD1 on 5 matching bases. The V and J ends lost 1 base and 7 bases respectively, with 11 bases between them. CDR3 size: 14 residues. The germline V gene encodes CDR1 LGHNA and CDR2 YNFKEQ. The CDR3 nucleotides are TGTGCCAGCAGCCAAGTGGCACAGGACCAGCCCCAGCATTTT. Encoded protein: CASSQVAQDQPQHF.

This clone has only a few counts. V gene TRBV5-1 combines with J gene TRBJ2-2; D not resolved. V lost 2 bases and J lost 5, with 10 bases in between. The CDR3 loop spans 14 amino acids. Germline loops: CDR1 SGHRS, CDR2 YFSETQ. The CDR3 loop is CASSLEEWTGELFF. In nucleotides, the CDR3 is TGCGCCAGCAGCTTAGAGGAATGGACCGGGGAGCTGTTTTTT.

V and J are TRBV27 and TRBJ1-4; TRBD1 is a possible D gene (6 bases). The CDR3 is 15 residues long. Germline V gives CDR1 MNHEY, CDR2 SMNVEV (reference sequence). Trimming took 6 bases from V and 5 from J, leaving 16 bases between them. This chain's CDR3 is CASRPLGGGNEKLFF. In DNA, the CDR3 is TGTGCCAGCAGGCCTTTAGGGGGGGGAAATGAAAAACTGTTTTTT. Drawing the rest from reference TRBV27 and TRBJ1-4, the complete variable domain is EAQVTQNPRYLITVTGKKLTVTCSQNMNHEYMSWYRQDPGLGLRQIYYSMNVEVTDKGDVPEGYKVSRKEKRNFPLILESPSPNQTSLYFCASRPLGGGNEKLFFGSGTQLSVL.

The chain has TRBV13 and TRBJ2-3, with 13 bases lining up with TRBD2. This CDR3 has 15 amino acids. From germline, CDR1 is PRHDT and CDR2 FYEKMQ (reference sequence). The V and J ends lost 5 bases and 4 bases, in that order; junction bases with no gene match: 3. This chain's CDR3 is CASSRTSGRPDTQYF. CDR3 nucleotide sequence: TGTGCCAGCAGCCGGACTAGCGGGAGACCAGATACGCAGTATTTT.

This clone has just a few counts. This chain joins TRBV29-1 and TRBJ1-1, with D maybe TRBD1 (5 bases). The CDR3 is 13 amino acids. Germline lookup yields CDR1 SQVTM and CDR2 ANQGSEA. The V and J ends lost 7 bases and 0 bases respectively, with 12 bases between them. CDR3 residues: CSALTEMNTEAFF. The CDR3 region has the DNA TGCAGCGCCTTGACAGAGATGAACACTGAAGCTTTCTTT.

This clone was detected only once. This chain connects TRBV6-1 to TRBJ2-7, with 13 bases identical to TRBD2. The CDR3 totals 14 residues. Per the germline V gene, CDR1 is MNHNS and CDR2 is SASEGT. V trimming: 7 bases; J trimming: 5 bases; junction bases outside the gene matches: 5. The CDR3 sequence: CASKRGLAGNEQYF. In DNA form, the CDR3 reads TGTGCCAGCAAGCGGGGACTAGCGGGAAACGAGCAGTACTTC.

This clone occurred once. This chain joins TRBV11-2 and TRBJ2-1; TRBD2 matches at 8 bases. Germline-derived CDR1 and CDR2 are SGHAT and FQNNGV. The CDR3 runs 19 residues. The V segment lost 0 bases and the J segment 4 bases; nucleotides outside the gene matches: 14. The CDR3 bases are TGTGCCAGCAGCTTAGATCGCGCCCAAGCGGGAGTTATTTACAATGAGCAGTTCTTC. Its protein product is CASSLDRAQAGVIYNEQFF. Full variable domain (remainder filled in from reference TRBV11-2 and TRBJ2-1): EAGVAQSPRYKIIEKRQSVAFWCNPISGHATLYWYQQILGQGPKLLIQFQNNGVVDDSQLPKDRFSAERLKGVDSTLKIQPAKLEDSAVYLCASSLDRAQAGVIYNEQFFGPGTRLTVL.

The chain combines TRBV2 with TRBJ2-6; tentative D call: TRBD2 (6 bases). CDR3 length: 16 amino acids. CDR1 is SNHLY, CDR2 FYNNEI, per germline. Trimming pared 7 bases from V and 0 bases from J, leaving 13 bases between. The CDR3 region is CASNRGLNSGANVLTF. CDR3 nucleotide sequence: TGTGCCAGCAATAGGGGACTGAACTCTGGGGCCAACGTCCTGACTTTC.

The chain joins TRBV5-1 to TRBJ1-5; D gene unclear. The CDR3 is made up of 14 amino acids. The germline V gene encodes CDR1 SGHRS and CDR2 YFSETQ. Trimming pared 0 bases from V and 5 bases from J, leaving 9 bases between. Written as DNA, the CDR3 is TGCGCCAGCAGCTTGGGGTACGGGGATCAGCCCCAGCATTTT. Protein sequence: CASSLGYGDQPQHF.

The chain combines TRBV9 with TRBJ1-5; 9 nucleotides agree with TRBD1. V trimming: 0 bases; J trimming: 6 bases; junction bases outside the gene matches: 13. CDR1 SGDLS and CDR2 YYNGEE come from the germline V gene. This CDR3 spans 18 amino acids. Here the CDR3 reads CASSVVHWTGDQGQPQHF. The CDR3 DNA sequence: TGTGCCAGCAGCGTAGTTCATTGGACAGGGGATCAAGGTCAGCCCCAGCATTTT.

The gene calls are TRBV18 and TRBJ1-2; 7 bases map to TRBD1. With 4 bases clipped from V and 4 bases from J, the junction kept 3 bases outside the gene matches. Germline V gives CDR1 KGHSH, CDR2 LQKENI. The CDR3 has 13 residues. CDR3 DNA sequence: TGTGCCAGCTCACAGGGGGCAGTCTATGGCTACACCTTC. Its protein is CASSQGAVYGYTF.

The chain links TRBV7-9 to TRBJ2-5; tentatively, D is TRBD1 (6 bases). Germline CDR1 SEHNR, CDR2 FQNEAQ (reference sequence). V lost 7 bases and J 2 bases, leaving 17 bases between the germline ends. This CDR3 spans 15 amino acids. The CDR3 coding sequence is TGTGCCAGCACCCTGACAGGTTACCTTCAAGAGACCCAGTACTTC. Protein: CASTLTGYLQETQYF.

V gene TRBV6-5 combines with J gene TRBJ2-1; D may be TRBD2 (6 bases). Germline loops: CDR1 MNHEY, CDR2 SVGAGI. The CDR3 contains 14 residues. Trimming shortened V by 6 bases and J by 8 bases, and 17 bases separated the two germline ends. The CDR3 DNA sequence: TGTGCCAGCAGACCCGCGGGAAATCTAGATGAGCAGTTCTTC. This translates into CASRPAGNLDEQFF.

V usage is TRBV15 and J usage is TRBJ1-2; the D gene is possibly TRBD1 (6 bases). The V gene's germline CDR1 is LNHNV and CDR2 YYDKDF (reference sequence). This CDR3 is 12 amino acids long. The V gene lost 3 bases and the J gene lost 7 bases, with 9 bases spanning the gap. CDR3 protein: CATSSRGLGYTF. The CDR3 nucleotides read TGTGCCACCAGCAGCAGGGGTCTTGGCTACACCTTC.

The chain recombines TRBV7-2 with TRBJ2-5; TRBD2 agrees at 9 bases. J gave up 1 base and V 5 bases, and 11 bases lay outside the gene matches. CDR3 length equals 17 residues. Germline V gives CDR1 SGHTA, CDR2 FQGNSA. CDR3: CASSLDRTSALQETQYF. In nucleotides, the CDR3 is TGTGCCAGCAGCCTAGACAGGACTAGCGCTCTCCAAGAGACCCAGTACTTC.

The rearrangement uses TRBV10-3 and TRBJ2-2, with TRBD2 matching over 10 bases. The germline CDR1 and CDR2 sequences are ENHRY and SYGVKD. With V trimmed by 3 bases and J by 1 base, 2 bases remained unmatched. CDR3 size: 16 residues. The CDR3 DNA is TGTGCCATCAGTGACTGGACTAGCGGGAACACCGGGGAGCTGTTTTTT. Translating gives CAISDWTSGNTGELFF.